The T cell receptor beta chain described here comes from a study of T cells in Graves' hyperthyroidism and ophthalmopathy. Background on the study: Specimen type is peripheral blood, collected at initial diagnosis prior to any treatment. Regarding the study as a whole: Blood also carried most thyroid clonotypes expanded above 0.001. Separating ophthalmopathy from stable hyperthyroidism was achieved by a 13 V-J model.

Regions amplified from RNA transcripts were the TCR beta CDR3 regions. Initially, a first-round RT-PCR of the TCR CDR3 employed the HTBI primer set. TCRdb reanalysed the multiplex PCR reads using MiXCR and keeps one entry per CDR3 protein. The repertoire holds about 480,000 distinct CDR3 sequences, with about 15% as singletons. Trimming left V 10 bases short and J 2 bases short, with 20 bases between. Germline CDR1 is KGHDR and CDR2 is SFDVKD. The CDR3 spans 16 residues. This clonotype has a count of ten or more. As yet, its antigen is unknown. Diagnoses used clinical symptoms, serum thyroxine and TRAb, thyroid ultrasound and orbital computed tomography.

The chain recombines TRBV24-1 with TRBJ1-5; the D gene is possibly TRBD1 (5 bases). The TCR was taken from a woman aged 18-35 years with Graves' hyperthyroidism. Material for sequencing was blood. The chain's CDR3 is CATGDSRGLRNQPQHF. The CDR3 nucleotides are TGTGCCACAGGAGACTCTAGGGGACTTCGCAATCAGCCCCAGCATTTT.